What follows is one T cell receptor beta chain and its context. This PCR relied on a set of 60 Vbeta primers and 13 Jbeta primers. Profiling relied on immunoSEQ multiplex PCR, and the TCRdb table lists in-frame clones only, not all of them. The data hold around 170,000 clones, with 65% to 75% observed a single time. The CDR3 is 14 residues long. Germline V gene data show CDR1 as SGHTA and CDR2 as FQGNSA. Trimming removed 5 bases from V and 5 bases from J; junction bases left unmatched: 7. This record belongs to a study of cytomegalovirus exposure and HLA in healthy donors. The specimen sequenced was PBMCs. The TCR was taken from a girl aged 10 to 17 in good health and CMV-seronegative. The chain joins TRBV7-2 to TRBJ1-1; 8 bases line up with TRBD1. The CDR3 spells CASSPRTGMTEAFF. In DNA, the CDR3 is TGTGCCAGCAGCCCCCGGACAGGGATGACTGAAGCTTTCTTT.